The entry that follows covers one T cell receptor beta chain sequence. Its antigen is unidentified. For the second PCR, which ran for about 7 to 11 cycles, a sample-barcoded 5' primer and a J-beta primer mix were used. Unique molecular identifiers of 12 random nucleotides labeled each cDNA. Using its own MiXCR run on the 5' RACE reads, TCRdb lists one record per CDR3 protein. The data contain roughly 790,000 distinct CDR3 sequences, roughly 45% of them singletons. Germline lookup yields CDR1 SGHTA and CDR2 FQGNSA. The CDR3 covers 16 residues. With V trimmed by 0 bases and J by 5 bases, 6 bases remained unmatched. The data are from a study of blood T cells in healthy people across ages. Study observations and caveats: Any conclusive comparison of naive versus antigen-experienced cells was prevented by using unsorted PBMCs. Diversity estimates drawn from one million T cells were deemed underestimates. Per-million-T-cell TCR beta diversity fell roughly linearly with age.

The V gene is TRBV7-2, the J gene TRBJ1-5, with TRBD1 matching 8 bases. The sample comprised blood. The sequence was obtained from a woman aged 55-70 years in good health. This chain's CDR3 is CASSLAVTGVDQPQHF. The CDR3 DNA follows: TGTGCCAGCAGCTTAGCGGTGACAGGGGTGGATCAGCCCCAGCATTTT.